This entry lists 30 T cell receptor beta chains sequenced from one sample in a study of cytomegalovirus exposure and HLA in healthy donors. 13 Jbeta primers and 60 Vbeta primers were used for the PCR. Assay used: immunoSEQ multiplex PCR; TCRdb lists only in-frame clones, some missing. The sample lists about 220,000 clones, around 80% occurring once. The sequencing sample was made of PBMCs. The receptors here all came from a boy younger than 10 in good health and CMV-seronegative.

This sequence joins TRBV5-6 and TRBJ1-1; TRBD1 aligns across 7 bases. Germline CDR1 and CDR2: SGHDT and YYEEEE. CDR3 length: 13 amino acids. After removal of 2 bases from V and 4 bases from J, the junction contained 2 bases not matched to a gene. As DNA, the CDR3 is TGTGCCAGCAGCTTACAGGGGCGCACTGAAGCTTTCTTT. Its translation is CASSLQGRTEAFF.

The V call is TRBV14, the J call TRBJ1-2; 7 bases fit TRBD1. J gave up 1 base and V 1 base, and 3 bases lay outside the gene matches. CDR3 length: 15 residues. From germline, CDR1 is SGHDN and CDR2 FVKESK. Here the CDR3 reads CASSQAPGGNYGYTF. The DNA for the CDR3 is TGTGCCAGCAGCCAAGCCCCAGGGGGTAACTATGGCTACACCTTC.

The table lists this clone with a count of one. The J gene is TRBJ1-1, the V gene TRBV6-1; D not certain. The CDR3 loop spans 13 amino acids. Between the trimmed V and J ends, which lost 1 base and 1 base, there was a span of 4 bases. Germline CDR1 and CDR2: MNHNS and SASEGT. The CDR3 bases are TGTGCCAGCAGTGAAGTCAAGAACACTGAAGCTTTCTTT. It is translated as CASSEVKNTEAFF.

The chain recombines TRBV7-9 with TRBJ2-3; the D is unclear. The CDR3 is 16 residues long. Trimming removed 1 base at V and 0 bases at J, with 11 bases between. Germline V gives CDR1 SEHNR, CDR2 FQNEAQ (reference sequence). The CDR3 sequence is CASSLGEDSSTDTQYF. The DNA for the CDR3 is TGTGCCAGCAGCTTAGGAGAAGACTCTAGCACAGATACGCAGTATTTT.

The rearrangement links TRBV7-9 to TRBJ2-1; 14 nucleotides agree with TRBD2. Unmatched junction bases numbered 7, after V lost 7 bases and J lost 2 bases. Germline assignment: CDR1 SEHNR and CDR2 FQNEAQ (reference sequence). The CDR3 runs 17 residues. The CDR3 spells CASTGGTSGSPYNEQFF. DNA of the CDR3: TGTGCCAGCACCGGTGGGACTAGCGGGAGCCCCTACAATGAGCAGTTCTTC. The entire variable domain, with the rest obtained from reference TRBV7-9 and TRBJ2-1, is as follows: DTGVSQNPRHKITKRGQNVTFRCDPISEHNRLYWYRQTLGQGPEFLTYFQNEAQLEKSRLLSDRFSAERPKGSFSTLEIQRTEQGDSAMYLCASTGGTSGSPYNEQFFGPGTRLTVL.

This clone has a handful of counts. The V and J genes are TRBV29-1 and TRBJ1-1; possible D gene TRBD1, 5 bases. Germline-derived CDR1 and CDR2 are SQVTM and ANQGSEA. Trimming left V 0 bases short and J 1 base short, with 6 bases between. The CDR3 runs to 13 residues. This chain's CDR3 is CSVEEGGNTEAFF. DNA of the CDR3: TGCAGCGTTGAAGAGGGGGGGAACACTGAAGCTTTCTTT.

This chain uses TRBV7-2 with TRBJ2-7; TRBD1 might be the D (5 bases). CDR3 length: 14 residues. V lost 4 bases and J 0 bases, leaving 10 bases between the germline ends. Germline-derived CDR1 and CDR2 are SGHTA and FQGNSA. The CDR3 protein is CASSSFDSSYEQYF. The CDR3 DNA reads TGTGCCAGCAGCTCCTTCGACAGCTCCTACGAGCAGTACTTC. The entire variable domain, with the rest obtained from reference TRBV7-2 and TRBJ2-7, is as follows: GAGVSQSPSNKVTEKGKDVELRCDPISGHTALYWYRQSLGQGLEFLIYFQGNSAPDKSGLPSDRFSAERTGGSVSTLTIQRTQQEDSAVYLCASSSFDSSYEQYFGPGTRLTVT.

V gene TRBV13 combines with J gene TRBJ2-3, with 13 bases fitting TRBD2. The CDR3 is 16 amino acids. Germline V gene lookup returns CDR1 PRHDT and CDR2 FYEKMQ (reference sequence). Trimming removed 5 bases from V and 1 base from J; junction bases left unmatched: 3. CDR3 sequence reads: CASSAGLAGGTDTQYF. Here the CDR3 DNA reads TGTGCCAGCAGCGCCGGACTAGCGGGGGGCACAGATACGCAGTATTTT.

The genes are TRBV7-6 and TRBJ2-1; the D gene is possibly TRBD2 (5 bases). V dropped 0 bases and J dropped 8 bases, with 17 bases sitting between them. Per germline, CDR1 SGHVS and CDR2 FNYEAQ. The CDR3 sequence is 16 residues long. The CDR3 sequence: CASSLASSGIGDEQFF. CDR3 nucleotide sequence: TGTGCCAGCAGCTTAGCCAGCTCGGGGATAGGCGATGAGCAGTTCTTC. Based on the CDR3 plus reference TRBV7-6 and TRBJ2-1, the full variable domain is GAGVSQSPRYKVTKRGQDVALRCDPISGHVSLYWYRQALGQGPEFLTYFNYEAQQDKSGLPNDRFSAERPEGSISTLTIQRTEQRDSAMYRCASSLASSGIGDEQFFGPGTRLTVL.

The chain uses TRBV7-9 and TRBJ2-7, with TRBD2 matching over 9 bases. CDR3 length: 14 amino acids. Germline V lookup: CDR1 SEHNR, CDR2 FQNEAQ (reference sequence). V gave up 5 bases and J gave up 2 bases; unmatched junction bases: 4. CDR3 DNA sequence: TGTGCCAGCAGCCGGACTAGCGCCACCTACGAGCAGTACTTC. This translates into CASSRTSATYEQYF.

J is TRBJ2-2 and V is TRBV5-1; 8 bases map to TRBD1. Trimming removed 4 bases from V and 0 bases from J; junction bases left unmatched: 5. The V gene's germline CDR1 is SGHRS and CDR2 YFSETQ. CDR3 length: 16 residues. The CDR3 region is CASSPRDRSNTGELFF. In nucleotides, the CDR3 is TGCGCCAGCAGCCCCCGGGACAGGTCGAACACCGGGGAGCTGTTTTTT.

The rearrangement joins TRBV19 to TRBJ2-3; possible D gene TRBD2, 5 bases. The germline V gene has CDR1 LNHDA and CDR2 SQIVND (reference sequence). The V and J ends lost 3 bases and 3 bases respectively, with 13 bases between them. The CDR3 covers 15 residues. Here the CDR3 DNA reads TGTGCCAGTAGTATCGGAATCGGGGAAACAGATACGCAGTATTTT. Protein sequence: CASSIGIGETDTQYF. Filled out from reference TRBV19 and TRBJ2-3, the complete variable domain reads DGGITQSPKYLFRKEGQNVTLSCEQNLNHDAMYWYRQDPGQGLRLIYYSQIVNDFQKGDIAEGYSVSREKKESFPLTVTSAQKNPTAFYLCASSIGIGETDTQYFGPGTRLTVL.

The chain employs TRBV6-5 and TRBJ2-7; D is perhaps TRBD1 (5 bases). The CDR3 consists of 13 residues. CDR1 and CDR2 from the germline V gene are MNHEY and SVGAGI. The V gene lost 6 bases and the J gene lost 4 bases, with 13 bases spanning the gap. The CDR3 DNA follows: TGTGCCAGCAGGAGCACAGGTTTGTACGAGCAGTACTTC. Its protein is CASRSTGLYEQYF.

The chain employs TRBV27 and TRBJ2-4; the D is unclear. The CDR3 length is 16 residues. With 0 bases removed from V and 0 bases from J, the gap between germline ends came to 9 bases. Germline-derived CDR1 and CDR2 are MNHEY and SMNVEV (reference sequence). CDR3 sequence: CASSLSGKLAKNIQYF. In DNA form, the CDR3 reads TGTGCCAGCAGTTTATCGGGCAAATTAGCCAAAAACATTCAGTACTTC.

This sequence joins TRBV6-5 and TRBJ2-2, with a weak D call TRBD1 (5 bases). V was trimmed by 2 bases and J by 3 bases, leaving 10 bases between them. The CDR3 covers 15 residues. Germline lookup yields CDR1 MNHEY and CDR2 SVGAGI. CDR3 bases: TGTGCCAGCAGTTACCAGGGTGGGGACACCGGGGAGCTGTTTTTT. Amino acids: CASSYQGGDTGELFF.

This clone was seen a single time. The CDR3 protein is CASSERDSITDTQYF. The CDR3 region has the DNA TGTGCCAGCAGTGAACGGGACTCCATCACAGATACGCAGTATTTT. The rearrangement links TRBV2 to TRBJ2-3; a possible D gene is TRBD2 (6 bases). Germline values: CDR1 SNHLY, CDR2 FYNNEI. V was shortened by 2 bases and J by 2 bases, with 11 bases between the two germline ends. The CDR3 contains 15 residues.

This chain joins TRBV6-6 and TRBJ2-2, with a weak D call TRBD1 (6 bases). Trimming removed 5 bases at V and 2 bases at J, with 12 bases between. This CDR3 region has 15 residues. The germline V gene has CDR1 MNHNY and CDR2 SVGAGI (reference sequence). The CDR3 DNA sequence: TGTGCCAGCAGTCTGTTGGGGGCAAACACCGGGGAGCTGTTTTTT. This translates into CASSLLGANTGELFF.

The chain combines TRBV15 with TRBJ2-7; D possibly corresponds to TRBD2 (5 bases). CDR1 and CDR2 from the germline V gene are LNHNV and YYDKDF (reference sequence). The germline V and J ends were trimmed by 0 bases and 7 bases, with 16 bases remaining between them. The CDR3 is 15 amino acids. CDR3 sequence reads: CATSREQAAAGEQYF. The DNA for the CDR3 is TGTGCCACCAGCAGAGAACAAGCGGCCGCCGGGGAGCAGTACTTC.

The chain joins TRBV5-1 to TRBJ2-7; D is perhaps TRBD1 (8 bases). Trimming cost V 4 bases and J 2 bases, with 13 bases left between them. CDR1 and CDR2 from the germline V gene are SGHRS and YFSETQ. The CDR3 spans 14 residues. CDR3 nucleotides: TGCGCCAGCAGCCCGGGGGGACAGGCCTACGAGCAGTACTTC. Its translation is CASSPGGQAYEQYF.

The rearrangement uses TRBV18 and TRBJ2-3, with D tentatively TRBD2 (5 bases). CDR3 size: 13 residues. V was pared by 0 bases and J by 5 bases, with 6 bases between. Germline V gene sequence: CDR1 KGHSH, CDR2 LQKENI. The CDR3 bases are TGTGCCAGCTCACCACCTGGGAGAGATACGCAGTATTTT. Its protein product is CASSPPGRDTQYF. Full variable domain (missing parts from reference TRBV18 and TRBJ2-3): NAGVMQNPRHLVRRRGQEARLRCSPMKGHSHVYWYRQLPEEGLKFMVYLQKENIIDESGMPKERFSAEFPKEGPSILRIQQVVRGDSAAYFCASSPPGRDTQYFGPGTRLTVL.

This sequence joins TRBV19 and TRBJ1-1; D is perhaps TRBD1 (6 bases). Trimming took off 10 bases at V and 4 bases at J, with 13 bases between the two ends. Germline CDR1 is LNHDA and CDR2 is SQIVND (reference sequence). The CDR3 is 12 amino acids. CDR3 nucleotides: TGTGCCAATAAACAGGGAGCCACTGAAGCTTTCTTT. Translated: CANKQGATEAFF.

This chain connects TRBV7-2 to TRBJ1-2; D ambiguous. The CDR3 spans 14 residues. Germline V gene sequence: CDR1 SGHTA, CDR2 FQGNSA. V lost 7 bases and J 1 base, leaving 13 bases between the germline ends. CDR3 region: CASTRVGFNYGYTF. DNA for the CDR3: TGTGCCAGCACCCGGGTGGGTTTTAACTATGGCTACACCTTC.

In DNA, the CDR3 is TGTGCCAGCAGTGGCCTAGCGGGGGGGCCATTAGAGACCCAGTACTTC. Its translation is CASSGLAGGPLETQYF. V and J are TRBV2 and TRBJ2-5, with 12 bases lining up with TRBD2. The germline CDR1 and CDR2 sequences are SNHLY and FYNNEI. V was clipped by 4 bases and J by 4 bases; unmatched bases: 7. CDR3 length equals 16 residues.

This clone was picked up a small number of times. The genes are TRBV2 and TRBJ1-1; no clear D. This CDR3 region has 11 residues. Trimming cost V 8 bases and J 3 bases, with 7 bases left between them. The germline V gene encodes CDR1 SNHLY and CDR2 FYNNEI. In DNA form, the CDR3 reads TGTGCCAGCCGGGGAGACACTGAAGCTTTCTTT. Translating it yields CASRGDTEAFF.

The rearrangement joins TRBV29-1 to TRBJ1-1; D is uncertain. Trimming shortened V by 2 bases and J by 2 bases, and 9 bases separated the two germline ends. The CDR3 contains 13 residues. Germline CDR1 and CDR2: SQVTM and ANQGSEA. The CDR3 spells CSVELRVNTEAFF. The CDR3 bases are TGCAGCGTTGAATTGAGGGTTAACACTGAAGCTTTCTTT.

The gene calls are TRBV11-2 and TRBJ1-2; D not resolved. Germline loops: CDR1 SGHAT, CDR2 FQNNGV. This CDR3 contains 13 residues. Trimming cost V 0 bases and J 8 bases, with 10 bases left between them. This CDR3 reads CASSLDSSGGYTF. The CDR3 DNA is TGTGCCAGCAGCTTAGATTCCAGTGGCGGCTACACCTTC. The full variable domain, completed using reference TRBV11-2 and TRBJ1-2, is EAGVAQSPRYKIIEKRQSVAFWCNPISGHATLYWYQQILGQGPKLLIQFQNNGVVDDSQLPKDRFSAERLKGVDSTLKIQPAKLEDSAVYLCASSLDSSGGYTFGSGTRLTVV.

This clone was seen a handful of times. The chain combines TRBV7-9 with TRBJ1-3; no definite D call. The V end lost 1 base, the J end lost 8 bases, and 15 bases lay between the germline ends. Looked up from germline, CDR1 is SEHNR and CDR2 is FQNEAQ (reference sequence). The CDR3 contains 15 residues. The CDR3 region is CASSLVGAGLDTIYF. In DNA form, the CDR3 reads TGTGCCAGCAGCTTAGTCGGTGCAGGATTAGACACCATATATTTT.

The chain uses TRBV18 and TRBJ2-1; 11 positions match TRBD2. The CDR3 has 16 amino acids. Per germline, CDR1 KGHSH and CDR2 LQKENI. V lost 5 bases to trimming and J lost 4 bases; unmatched junction nucleotides: 7. CDR3 region: CASSTGTSGKYNEQFF. The CDR3 DNA is TGTGCCAGCTCAACCGGGACTAGCGGCAAGTACAATGAGCAGTTCTTC. The full variable domain, with the rest looked up from reference TRBV18 and TRBJ2-1, is NAGVMQNPRHLVRRRGQEARLRCSPMKGHSHVYWYRQLPEEGLKFMVYLQKENIIDESGMPKERFSAEFPKEGPSILRIQQVVRGDSAAYFCASSTGTSGKYNEQFFGPGTRLTVL.

The gene calls are TRBV27 and TRBJ2-7; D is possibly TRBD2 (6 bases). V lost 3 bases and J 0 bases, leaving 6 bases between the germline ends. This CDR3 is 13 amino acids long. Germline V lookup: CDR1 MNHEY, CDR2 SMNVEV (reference sequence). CDR3 amino acids: CASSLGLSYEQYF. CDR3 DNA: TGTGCCAGCAGTTTGGGACTCTCCTACGAGCAGTACTTC.

The chain employs TRBV13 and TRBJ2-5, with TRBD2 matching 10 bases. J lost 5 bases, V lost 2 bases, and 14 bases had no gene match. Per the germline V gene, CDR1 is PRHDT and CDR2 is FYEKMQ (reference sequence). The length of the CDR3 is 18 residues. In DNA, the CDR3 is TGTGCCAGCAGCTTATGGGGATCGAGCGGGAGGGCCCGTGAGACCCAGTACTTC. Residues: CASSLWGSSGRARETQYF. The variable domain in full, completed from reference TRBV13 and TRBJ2-5, reads AAGVIQSPRHLIKEKRETATLKCYPIPRHDTVYWYQQGPGQDPQFLISFYEKMQSDKGSIPDRFSAQQFSDYHSELNMSSLELGDSALYFCASSLWGSSGRARETQYFGPGTRLLVL.